This TCR beta chain was sequenced during a study of cytomegalovirus exposure and HLA in healthy donors. In regard to this clone: No antigen is known for it.

Using immunoSEQ multiplex PCR, the repertoire was profiled, and TCRdb retains in-frame clones only, with some absent. The sample contains about 86,000 clones, about 92% of which appear only once. The CDR3 is made up of 12 amino acids. Germline assignment: CDR1 MNHEY and CDR2 SMNVEV (reference sequence). V was cut by 3 bases and J by 5 bases, with 8 bases left in between. Broader study findings: Clusters of TCRs from the first cohort tended to co-occur in the 100 to 150 validation repertoires (as a later analysis found).

The clonotype was recovered from a man between 18 and 29 years old in good health and CMV-seronegative. The rearrangement joins TRBV27 to TRBJ2-7, with D possibly being TRBD2 (6 bases). The material sequenced was PBMCs. This CDR3 reads CASSFGGNEQYF. The CDR3 nucleotides are TGTGCCAGCAGTTTCGGGGGAAACGAGCAGTACTTC.